This TCR beta chain was profiled in a study of blood T cell repertoires in COVID-19. Study at large: Italy, Spain and the United States were the sources of the convalescent and acute COVID-19 samples. PBMCs, B-cell-depleted T cells, or T cells were the source of the cDNA or gDNA that made up the material.

This clone has only one observation. Authors' processing steps: Nucleated cell counts were estimated from reference gene primer amplification. Repertoires were generated with immunoSEQ multiplex PCR, while TCRdb's copy carries only in-frame clones and drops some. V and J calls and clone size are those listed in that table; D and trimming were worked out from the DNA. The profile shows approximately 34,000 clones, approximately 89% of them singletons. The germline V gene encodes CDR1 SGHTA and CDR2 FQGTGA. CDR3 length: 17 amino acids. Deletions cut 6 bases from V and 1 base from J, with 18 bases between.

This chain links TRBV7-3 with TRBJ2-2; D not certain. Material: peripheral blood. This sequence was found in a human donor in a cohort sampled during active COVID-19. The CDR3 region has the DNA TGTGCCAGCAGAAAACTTGGTAGTCCGGGGAACACCGGGGAGCTGTTTTTT. Protein sequence: CASRKLGSPGNTGELFF.